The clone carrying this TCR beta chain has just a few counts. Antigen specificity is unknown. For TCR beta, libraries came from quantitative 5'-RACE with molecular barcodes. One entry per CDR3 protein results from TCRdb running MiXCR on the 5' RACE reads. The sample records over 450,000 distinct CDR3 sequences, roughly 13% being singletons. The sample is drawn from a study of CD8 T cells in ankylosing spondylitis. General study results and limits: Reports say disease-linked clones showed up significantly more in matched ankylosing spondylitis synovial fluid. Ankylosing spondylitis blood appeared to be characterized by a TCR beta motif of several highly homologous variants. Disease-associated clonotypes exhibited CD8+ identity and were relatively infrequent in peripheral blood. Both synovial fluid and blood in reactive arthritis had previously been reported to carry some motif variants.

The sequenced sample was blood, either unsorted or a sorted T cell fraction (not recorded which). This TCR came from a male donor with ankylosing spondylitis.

CDR3 amino acids: CASSLGPDYGYTF. The CDR3 nucleotides read TGTGCCAGCAGTTTAGGACCCGACTATGGCTACACCTTC. V usage is TRBV12-3 or TRBV12-4 and J usage is TRBJ1-2; D call uncertain. This CDR3 has 13 residues. The germline V and J ends were trimmed by 1 base and 3 bases, with 6 bases remaining between them.